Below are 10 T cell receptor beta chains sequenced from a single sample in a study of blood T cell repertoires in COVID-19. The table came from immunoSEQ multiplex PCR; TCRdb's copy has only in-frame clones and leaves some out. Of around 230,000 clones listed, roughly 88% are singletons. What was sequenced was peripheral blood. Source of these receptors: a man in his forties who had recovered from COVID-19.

CDR3 amino acids: CASSQMILAGYNEQFF. The CDR3 DNA reads TGTGCCAGCAGCCAAATGATTCTAGCGGGATACAATGAGCAGTTCTTC. The V and J genes are TRBV14 and TRBJ2-1, with TRBD2 matching over 9 bases. The CDR3 contains 16 residues. Unmatched junction bases numbered 6, after V lost 2 bases and J lost 4 bases. Germline CDR1 and CDR2: SGHDN and FVKESK.

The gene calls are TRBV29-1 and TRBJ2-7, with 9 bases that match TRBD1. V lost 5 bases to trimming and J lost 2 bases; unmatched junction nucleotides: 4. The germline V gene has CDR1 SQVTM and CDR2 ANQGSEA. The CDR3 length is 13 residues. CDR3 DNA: TGCAGCGTTTCCGGGACAGGGACCTACGAGCAGTACTTC. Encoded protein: CSVSGTGTYEQYF.

In DNA, the CDR3 is TGCGCCAGCAGCTTGGTGGGGGGTCTTGGAAACACCATATATTTT. Translating gives CASSLVGGLGNTIYF. The chain joins TRBV5-1 to TRBJ1-3; maybe TRBD1 (5 bases). The CDR3 runs to 15 residues. The V end lost 0 bases, the J end lost 3 bases, and 10 bases lay between the germline ends. Germline values: CDR1 SGHRS, CDR2 YFSETQ. The entire variable domain, with the rest obtained from reference TRBV5-1 and TRBJ1-3, is as follows: KAGVTQTPRYLIKTRGQQVTLSCSPISGHRSVSWYQQTPGQGLQFLFEYFSETQRNKGNFPGRFSGRQFSNSRSEMNVSTLELGDSALYLCASSLVGGLGNTIYFGEGSWLTVV.

CDR3 loop: CASSGTGEEKLFF. DNA of the CDR3: TGTGCCAGCAGTGGGACGGGAGAGGAAAAACTGTTTTTT. This rearrangement joins TRBV28 to TRBJ1-4, with a weak D call TRBD1 (5 bases). The CDR3 covers 13 residues. The V end lost 5 bases, the J end lost 8 bases, and 12 bases lay between the germline ends. The germline V gene has CDR1 MDHEN and CDR2 SYDVKM.

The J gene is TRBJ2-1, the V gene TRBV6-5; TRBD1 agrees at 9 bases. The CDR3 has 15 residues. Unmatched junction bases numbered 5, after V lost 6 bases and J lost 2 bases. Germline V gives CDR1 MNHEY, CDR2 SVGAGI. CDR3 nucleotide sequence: TGTGCCAGCAGCAGGGACAGGGTCGCCTACAATGAGCAGTTCTTC. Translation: CASSRDRVAYNEQFF.

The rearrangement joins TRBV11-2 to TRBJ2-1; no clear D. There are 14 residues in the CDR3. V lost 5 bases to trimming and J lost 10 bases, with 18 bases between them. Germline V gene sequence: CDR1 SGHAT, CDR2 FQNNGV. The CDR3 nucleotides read TGTGCCAGCAGCCTACCCGGCCCTGCTAGGGAGCAGTTCTTC. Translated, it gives CASSLPGPAREQFF. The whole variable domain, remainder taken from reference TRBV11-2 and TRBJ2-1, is EAGVAQSPRYKIIEKRQSVAFWCNPISGHATLYWYQQILGQGPKLLIQFQNNGVVDDSQLPKDRFSAERLKGVDSTLKIQPAKLEDSAVYLCASSLPGPAREQFFGPGTRLTVL.

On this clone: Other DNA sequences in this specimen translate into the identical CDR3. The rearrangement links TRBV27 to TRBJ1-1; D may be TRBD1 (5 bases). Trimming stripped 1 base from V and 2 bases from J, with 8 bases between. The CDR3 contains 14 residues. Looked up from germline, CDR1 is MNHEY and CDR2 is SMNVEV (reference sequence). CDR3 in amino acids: CASSLWGGNTEAFF. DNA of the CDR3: TGTGCCAGCAGTTTATGGGGGGGTAACACTGAAGCTTTCTTT.

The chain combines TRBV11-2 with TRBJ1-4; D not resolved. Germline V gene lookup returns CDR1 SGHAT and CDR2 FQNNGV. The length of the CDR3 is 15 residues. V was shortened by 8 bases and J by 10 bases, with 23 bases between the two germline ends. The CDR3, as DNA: TGTGCCAGCCGACCCTCTGGAGGGATAGGTGGAAAACTGTTTTTT. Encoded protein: CASRPSGGIGGKLFF.

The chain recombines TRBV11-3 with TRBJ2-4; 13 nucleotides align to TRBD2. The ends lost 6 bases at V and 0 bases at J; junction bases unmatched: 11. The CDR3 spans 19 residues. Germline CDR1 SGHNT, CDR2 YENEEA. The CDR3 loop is CASRQTSGRWWLAKNIQYF. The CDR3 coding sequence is TGTGCCAGCAGACAGACTAGCGGGAGGTGGTGGTTAGCCAAAAACATTCAGTACTTC. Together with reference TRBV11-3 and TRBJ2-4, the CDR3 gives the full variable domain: EAGVVQSPRYKIIEKKQPVAFWCNPISGHNTLYWYLQNLGQGPELLIRYENEEAVDDSQLPKDRFSAERLKGVDSTLKIQPAELGDSAVYLCASRQTSGRWWLAKNIQYFGAGTRLSVL.

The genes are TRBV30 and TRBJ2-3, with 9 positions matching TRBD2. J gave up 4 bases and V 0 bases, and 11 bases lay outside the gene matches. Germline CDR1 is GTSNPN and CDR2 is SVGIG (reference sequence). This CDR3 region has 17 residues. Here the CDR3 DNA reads TGTGCCTGGAGTGTAGGCCTCGGACTAGCGTTCCCAGATACGCAGTATTTT. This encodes CAWSVGLGLAFPDTQYF.